This T cell receptor beta chain comes out of a study of cytomegalovirus exposure and HLA in healthy donors. The wider study: Membership in the Caucasian-associated ancestry cluster was found for 81% of 300 to 400 genotyped donors.

The primer mix had 60 Vbeta and 13 Jbeta primers. The data were produced by immunoSEQ multiplex PCR, yet TCRdb's version contains in-frame clones alone and is incomplete. The sample lists about 97,000 clones, around 80% occurring once. Germline assignment: CDR1 SNHLY and CDR2 FYNNEI. Trimming removed 6 bases at V and 7 bases at J, with 13 bases between. The CDR3 is 14 residues long. The material sequenced was PBMCs. V and J are TRBV2 and TRBJ1-6, with no clear D. The clonotype was recovered from a male donor in good health and CMV-seropositive. The CDR3 DNA reads as TGTGCCAGCAGCCCCGGGTTACCCAATTCACCCCTCCACTTT. Translating it yields CASSPGLPNSPLHF.